These T cell receptor beta chains were read from a single sample in a study of blood T cell repertoires in COVID-19. Produced via immunoSEQ multiplex PCR; TCRdb's table is partial and in-frame only. The sample lists 150,000 to 250,000 clones, around 95% seen once, with roughly 0.76% in the top ten. The sequenced sample was peripheral blood. The receptors were gathered from a man aged 25-45 years with COVID-19, enrolled during active disease. Each CDR3 is given with its conserved first and last residue. Each record gives: V gene, D gene, clone size, J gene, CDR3 protein. A D gene is named only where the DNA matches it firmly. Expanded clones get a size class; other rows say once, few or many, or leave the size out.

v_call: TRBV11-2; d_call: NA; clone_size: NA; j_call: TRBJ1-3; cdr3_aa: CASSLDGGSGNTIYF
v_call: TRBV6-5; d_call: TRBD1; clone_size: NA; j_call: TRBJ1-4; cdr3_aa: CASSFGQGDEKLFF
v_call: TRBV4-1; d_call: TRBD1; clone_size: once; j_call: TRBJ1-5; cdr3_aa: CASSPVGQGGGPQHF
v_call: TRBV30; d_call: NA; clone_size: NA; j_call: TRBJ1-2; cdr3_aa: CAWSRSGRVGGYTF
v_call: TRBV4-1; d_call: NA; clone_size: NA; j_call: TRBJ1-2; cdr3_aa: CASSQELNYGYTF
v_call: TRBV6-5; d_call: NA; clone_size: NA; j_call: TRBJ1-2; cdr3_aa: CASSNQYGTNYGYTF
v_call: TRBV19; d_call: NA; clone_size: NA; j_call: TRBJ2-5; cdr3_aa: CASSMRGRETQYF
v_call: TRBV7-9; d_call: TRBD1; clone_size: NA; j_call: TRBJ1-5; cdr3_aa: CASSLDRSNQPQHF
v_call: TRBV20-1; d_call: NA; clone_size: NA; j_call: TRBJ2-5; cdr3_aa: CSAPRGETQYF
v_call: TRBV6-6; d_call: NA; clone_size: NA; j_call: TRBJ2-6; cdr3_aa: CASSQDRSGANVLTF
v_call: TRBV7-9; d_call: NA; clone_size: NA; j_call: TRBJ2-2; cdr3_aa: CASTLRQENTGELFF
v_call: TRBV4-1; d_call: NA; clone_size: NA; j_call: TRBJ1-1; cdr3_aa: CASSQDGRGTEAFF
v_call: TRBV11-2; d_call: NA; clone_size: NA; j_call: TRBJ1-2; cdr3_aa: CASSSVGAQGYTF
v_call: TRBV19; d_call: NA; clone_size: NA; j_call: TRBJ1-6; cdr3_aa: CASTRAGVSPLHF
v_call: TRBV25-1; d_call: NA; clone_size: NA; j_call: TRBJ1-6; cdr3_aa: CASSEPGAGDNSPLHF
v_call: TRBV5-4; d_call: TRBD1; clone_size: NA; j_call: TRBJ1-2; cdr3_aa: CASSTGQGDGGYTF
v_call: TRBV7-9; d_call: NA; clone_size: NA; j_call: TRBJ2-5; cdr3_aa: CASTTSVSGALDETQYF
v_call: TRBV7-9; d_call: TRBD1; clone_size: NA; j_call: TRBJ2-1; cdr3_aa: CASSSDRYNEQFF
v_call: TRBV2; d_call: TRBD1; clone_size: NA; j_call: TRBJ2-2; cdr3_aa: CASSTQDRAHTGELFF
v_call: TRBV4-2; d_call: TRBD2; clone_size: NA; j_call: TRBJ2-3; cdr3_aa: CASSQFGTSGAGNTDTQYF
v_call: TRBV18; d_call: NA; clone_size: NA; j_call: TRBJ1-3; cdr3_aa: CASSPPSRGSGNTIYF
v_call: TRBV2; d_call: NA; clone_size: NA; j_call: TRBJ1-1; cdr3_aa: CASSDSGTRGVTEAFF
v_call: TRBV5-6; d_call: TRBD1; clone_size: NA; j_call: TRBJ1-1; cdr3_aa: CASSRMGQGKAFF